These T cell receptor beta chains were read from a single sample in a study of blood T cell repertoires in COVID-19. The assay was immunoSEQ multiplex PCR, and TCRdb's table has in-frame clones only and misses some. This sample carries about 110,000 clones, about 90% of them seen once, and the ten largest clones take around 1.2%. The sequenced sample was peripheral blood. All receptors derive from a human donor in a cohort sampled during active COVID-19. Each CDR3 is given with its conserved first and last residue. Each record gives: D gene, J gene, clone size, V gene, CDR3 DNA, CDR3 protein. D genes are given only for firm matches. Clone size is stated in some rows and not others, as once, few, many or a class when expanded.

d_call: TRBD2
j_call: TRBJ2-3
clone_size: -
v_call: TRBV7-2
cdr3_nt: TGTGCCAGCAGCTTAGCGCGCGGGAGTTTCACAGATACGCAGTATTTT
cdr3_aa: CASSLARGSFTDTQYF

d_call: -
j_call: TRBJ2-2
clone_size: -
v_call: TRBV3-1/TRBV3-2
cdr3_nt: TGTGCCAGCAGCCCCTGGCCCACCGGGGAGCTGTTTTTT
cdr3_aa: CASSPWPTGELFF

d_call: -
j_call: TRBJ2-3
clone_size: -
v_call: TRBV19
cdr3_nt: TGTGCCAGTAGTTTCGGGATTTCCACAGATACGCAGTATTTT
cdr3_aa: CASSFGISTDTQYF

d_call: -
j_call: TRBJ2-3
clone_size: once
v_call: TRBV6-1
cdr3_nt: TGTGCCAGCAGTCAAGCCCAACACGATACGCAGTATTTT
cdr3_aa: CASSQAQHDTQYF

d_call: TRBD1
j_call: TRBJ2-1
clone_size: -
v_call: TRBV6-6
cdr3_nt: TGTGCCAGCAGCCCCGGACAGGGGAAGAGAGATGAGCAGTTCTTC
cdr3_aa: CASSPGQGKRDEQFF

d_call: -
j_call: TRBJ2-3
clone_size: -
v_call: TRBV7-9
cdr3_nt: TGTGCCAGCAGCCTATCTAGCCTCTCTGGCACAGATACGCAGTATTTT
cdr3_aa: CASSLSSLSGTDTQYF

d_call: TRBD1
j_call: TRBJ2-1
clone_size: -
v_call: TRBV25-1
cdr3_nt: TGTGCCAGCAGTGAATCCGGGACAGGGGGCTTTGATGAGCAGTTCTTC
cdr3_aa: CASSESGTGGFDEQFF

d_call: TRBD1
j_call: TRBJ2-7
clone_size: -
v_call: TRBV5-1
cdr3_nt: TGCGCCAGCAGCCGGGACAGTGCCTACGAGCAGTACTTC
cdr3_aa: CASSRDSAYEQYF

d_call: TRBD1
j_call: TRBJ1-2
clone_size: -
v_call: TRBV7-9
cdr3_nt: TGTGCCAGCAGCTACCGGGACAGGGGGTTATATGGCTACACCTTC
cdr3_aa: CASSYRDRGLYGYTF

d_call: TRBD1
j_call: TRBJ1-2
clone_size: -
v_call: TRBV6-5
cdr3_nt: TGTGCCAGCAGATCCGGACAGGATAACTATGGCTACACCTTC
cdr3_aa: CASRSGQDNYGYTF

d_call: TRBD2
j_call: TRBJ2-1
clone_size: -
v_call: TRBV7-9
cdr3_nt: TGTGCCAGCAGGTTTAGCGGGGGGGTCTCCTACAATGAGCAGTTCTTC
cdr3_aa: CASRFSGGVSYNEQFF

d_call: -
j_call: TRBJ2-5
clone_size: once
v_call: TRBV7-6
cdr3_nt: TGTGCCAGCAGCTCCACTCTCTCCGGGCTGGGGAGGCAAGAGACCCAGTACTTC
cdr3_aa: CASSSTLSGLGRQETQYF

d_call: -
j_call: TRBJ1-2
clone_size: -
v_call: TRBV25-1
cdr3_nt: TGTGCCAGCAGTGCCCCGATGGCGTTGGGCCATGGCTACACCTTC
cdr3_aa: CASSAPMALGHGYTF

d_call: TRBD1
j_call: TRBJ1-3
clone_size: -
v_call: TRBV6-5
cdr3_nt: TGTGCCAGCGGCTTACAGGGGACCGGAAGCACCATATATTTT
cdr3_aa: CASGLQGTGSTIYF

d_call: TRBD1
j_call: TRBJ1-1
clone_size: -
v_call: TRBV5-1
cdr3_nt: TGCGCCACCTCCCGGACAGGAAGGAACACTGAAGCTTTCTTT
cdr3_aa: CATSRTGRNTEAFF

d_call: -
j_call: TRBJ1-1
clone_size: -
v_call: TRBV12-3/TRBV12-4
cdr3_nt: TGTGCCAGCAGTTTTCCCTTGAACACTGAAGCTTTCTTT
cdr3_aa: CASSFPLNTEAFF

d_call: -
j_call: TRBJ1-4
clone_size: -
v_call: TRBV24-1
cdr3_nt: TGTGCCACCAGTGATGGACAAGGCACTGCGACTAATGAAAAACTGTTTTTT
cdr3_aa: CATSDGQGTATNEKLFF

d_call: -
j_call: TRBJ2-7
clone_size: -
v_call: TRBV21-1
cdr3_nt: TGTGCCAGCAGCCCCGGCGGACTAGCGGGAGGGCCCTACGAGCAGTACTTC
cdr3_aa: CASSPGGLAGGPYEQYF

d_call: -
j_call: TRBJ1-2
clone_size: -
v_call: TRBV3-1/TRBV3-2
cdr3_nt: TGTGCCAGCAGCCAAAATGCAGGTCTCTATGGCTACACCTTC
cdr3_aa: CASSQNAGLYGYTF

d_call: TRBD2
j_call: TRBJ2-3
clone_size: -
v_call: TRBV15
cdr3_nt: TGTGCCACCAGCACCCGGACTAGCGGGGGAGATACGCAGTATTTT
cdr3_aa: CATSTRTSGGDTQYF

d_call: TRBD2
j_call: TRBJ2-3
clone_size: few
v_call: TRBV7-3
cdr3_nt: TGTGCCAGCAGCCGTAGCGGGGGGGCCATCGATACGCAGTATTTT
cdr3_aa: CASSRSGGAIDTQYF

d_call: TRBD2
j_call: TRBJ2-7
clone_size: -
v_call: TRBV29-1
cdr3_nt: TGCAGCGTAGGAGGGGGACTAGGCTTCTACGAGCAGTACTTC
cdr3_aa: CSVGGGLGFYEQYF

d_call: -
j_call: TRBJ2-1
clone_size: -
v_call: TRBV2
cdr3_nt: TGTGCCAGCAGGGATATACAGGGTACCCCATCGGGCAATGAGCGGTTCTTC
cdr3_aa: CASRDIQGTPSGNERFF

d_call: -
j_call: TRBJ2-3
clone_size: -
v_call: TRBV5-1
cdr3_nt: TGCGCCAGCAGCTTGGGACTAGTTGGAAGCACAGATACGCAGTATTTT
cdr3_aa: CASSLGLVGSTDTQYF

d_call: -
j_call: TRBJ1-6
clone_size: -
v_call: TRBV2
cdr3_nt: TGTGCCAGCAGTAACAACAACCCGAAATATAATTCACCCCTCCACTTT
cdr3_aa: CASSNNNPKYNSPLHF

d_call: -
j_call: TRBJ2-2
clone_size: -
v_call: TRBV5-6
cdr3_nt: TGTGCCAGCAGCCCGTCGGTCGGGGAGCTGTTTTTT
cdr3_aa: CASSPSVGELFF

d_call: TRBD2
j_call: TRBJ2-7
clone_size: -
v_call: TRBV27
cdr3_nt: TGTGCCAGCAGTTTACAGGTAGCGGGTTACGAGCAGTACTTC
cdr3_aa: CASSLQVAGYEQYF

d_call: -
j_call: TRBJ2-6
clone_size: -
v_call: TRBV9
cdr3_nt: TGTGCCAGCAGCGTCCAGATACGAAGCTCTGGGGCCAACGTCCTGACTTTC
cdr3_aa: CASSVQIRSSGANVLTF

d_call: -
j_call: TRBJ2-7
clone_size: -
v_call: TRBV24-1
cdr3_nt: TGTGCCACCAGTGATCCGGACAGCACCTACGAGCAGTACTTC
cdr3_aa: CATSDPDSTYEQYF

d_call: -
j_call: TRBJ2-3
clone_size: -
v_call: TRBV12-3/TRBV12-4
cdr3_nt: TGTGCCAGCAGTCGTAGCGGCACAGATACGCAGTATTTT
cdr3_aa: CASSRSGTDTQYF

d_call: TRBD1
j_call: TRBJ1-1
clone_size: -
v_call: TRBV5-1
cdr3_nt: TGCGCCAGCAGCTTGAGCTTTGACAGGGAAAGGACTGAAGCTTTCTTT
cdr3_aa: CASSLSFDRERTEAFF

d_call: TRBD2
j_call: TRBJ2-7
clone_size: -
v_call: TRBV6-2/TRBV6-3
cdr3_nt: TGTGCCAGCAGTTGGGCTAGCGGGAGGCCCAGCTCCTACGAGCAGTACTTC
cdr3_aa: CASSWASGRPSSYEQYF

d_call: -
j_call: TRBJ1-5
clone_size: -
v_call: TRBV4-1
cdr3_nt: TGCGCCAGCAGCCAGAGACTTAGCAATCAGCCCCAGCATTTT
cdr3_aa: CASSQRLSNQPQHF

d_call: TRBD2
j_call: TRBJ2-2
clone_size: -
v_call: TRBV4-3
cdr3_nt: TGCGCCAGCAGCCACCCACTAGCGGGAATGGGTACCGGGGAGCTGTTTTTT
cdr3_aa: CASSHPLAGMGTGELFF

d_call: -
j_call: TRBJ2-3
clone_size: -
v_call: TRBV25-1
cdr3_nt: TGTGCCAGCAGTGTATCTGATACGCAGTATTTT
cdr3_aa: CASSVSDTQYF

d_call: -
j_call: TRBJ1-2
clone_size: -
v_call: TRBV5-1
cdr3_nt: TGCGCCAGCAGCCCGGGACAAGGATACTATGGCTACACCTTC
cdr3_aa: CASSPGQGYYGYTF

d_call: TRBD1
j_call: TRBJ1-5
clone_size: -
v_call: TRBV28
cdr3_nt: TGTGCCAGCAGTTTAGAGGGGGCCGTCCAGCCCCAGCATTTT
cdr3_aa: CASSLEGAVQPQHF

d_call: TRBD2
j_call: TRBJ2-7
clone_size: -
v_call: TRBV6-5
cdr3_nt: TGTGCCAGCAGTTATGAACTCGGGGGGGCCTACGAGCAGTACTTC
cdr3_aa: CASSYELGGAYEQYF

d_call: -
j_call: TRBJ2-3
clone_size: -
v_call: TRBV10-3
cdr3_nt: TGTGCCATCAGTGTGGGGGGGGCAAGCACAGATACGCAGTATTTT
cdr3_aa: CAISVGGASTDTQYF

d_call: -
j_call: TRBJ2-7
clone_size: -
v_call: TRBV18
cdr3_nt: TGTGCCAGCTCACCCCCCGGGGGTGAGCAGTACTTC
cdr3_aa: CASSPPGGEQYF

d_call: -
j_call: TRBJ1-2
clone_size: -
v_call: TRBV28
cdr3_nt: TGTGCCAGTGGACAGAACTATGGCTACACCTTC
cdr3_aa: CASGQNYGYTF

d_call: -
j_call: TRBJ1-1
clone_size: -
v_call: TRBV11-2
cdr3_nt: TGTGCCAGCAGCTTAGGTTACGGGTTTAGCACTGAAGCTTTCTTT
cdr3_aa: CASSLGYGFSTEAFF

d_call: -
j_call: TRBJ1-2
clone_size: -
v_call: TRBV5-4
cdr3_nt: TGTGCCAGCAGCGGAGAGTTTGGGGGCGGAGGCTACACCTTC
cdr3_aa: CASSGEFGGGGYTF

d_call: TRBD1
j_call: TRBJ1-5
clone_size: -
v_call: TRBV15
cdr3_nt: TGTGCCACCAGCAGCGAGATAGGACAGGGGAGGCGCAATCAGCCCCAGCATTTT
cdr3_aa: CATSSEIGQGRRNQPQHF

d_call: -
j_call: TRBJ2-3
clone_size: -
v_call: TRBV24-1
cdr3_nt: TGTGCCACCAGTGATCGGAGGTTTTCGAGAGATACGCAGTATTTT
cdr3_aa: CATSDRRFSRDTQYF

d_call: TRBD2
j_call: TRBJ2-1
clone_size: -
v_call: TRBV9
cdr3_nt: TGTGCCAGCAACGTGGGACTAGCGGTCCACAATGAGCAGTTCTTC
cdr3_aa: CASNVGLAVHNEQFF